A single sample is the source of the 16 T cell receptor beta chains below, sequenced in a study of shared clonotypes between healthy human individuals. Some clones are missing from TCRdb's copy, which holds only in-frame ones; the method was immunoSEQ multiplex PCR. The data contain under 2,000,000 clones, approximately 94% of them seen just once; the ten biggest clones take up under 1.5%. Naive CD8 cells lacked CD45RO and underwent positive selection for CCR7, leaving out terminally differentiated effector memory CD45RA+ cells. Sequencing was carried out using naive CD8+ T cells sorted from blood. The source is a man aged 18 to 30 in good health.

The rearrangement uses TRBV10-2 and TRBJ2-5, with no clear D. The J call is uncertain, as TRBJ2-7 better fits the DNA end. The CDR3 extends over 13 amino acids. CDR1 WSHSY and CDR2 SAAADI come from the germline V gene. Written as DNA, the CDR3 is TGCGCCAGCAGTGATGGGGTCTCCTACGAGCAGTACTTC. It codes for CASSDGVSYEQYF.

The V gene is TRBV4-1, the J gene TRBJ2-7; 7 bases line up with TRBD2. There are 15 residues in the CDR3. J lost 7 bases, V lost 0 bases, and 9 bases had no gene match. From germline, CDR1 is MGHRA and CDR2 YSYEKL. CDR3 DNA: TGCGCCAGCAGCCAAGAAGGAGCGGGACCTTGGGAGCAGTACTTC. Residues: CASSQEGAGPWEQYF.

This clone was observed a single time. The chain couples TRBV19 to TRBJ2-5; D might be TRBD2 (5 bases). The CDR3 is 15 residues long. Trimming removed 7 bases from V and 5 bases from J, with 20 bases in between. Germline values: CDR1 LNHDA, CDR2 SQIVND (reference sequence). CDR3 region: CASTIRLDGGETQYF. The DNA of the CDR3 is TGTGCCAGTACAATAAGGCTAGACGGCGGGGAGACCCAGTACTTC.

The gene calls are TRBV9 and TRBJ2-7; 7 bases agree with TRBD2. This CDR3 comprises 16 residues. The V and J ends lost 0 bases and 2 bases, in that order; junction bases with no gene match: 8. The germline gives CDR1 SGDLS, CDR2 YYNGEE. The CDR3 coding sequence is TGTGCCAGCAGCGTAGGAACTAGCGAAAAGGCCTACGAGCAGTACTTC. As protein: CASSVGTSEKAYEQYF.

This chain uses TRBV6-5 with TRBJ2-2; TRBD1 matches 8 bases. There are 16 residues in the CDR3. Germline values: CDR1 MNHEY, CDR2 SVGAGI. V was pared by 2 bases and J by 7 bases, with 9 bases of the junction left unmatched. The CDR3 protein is CASSYGTTGAGGELFF. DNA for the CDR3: TGTGCCAGCAGTTACGGCACGACAGGGGCTGGCGGGGAGCTGTTTTTT.

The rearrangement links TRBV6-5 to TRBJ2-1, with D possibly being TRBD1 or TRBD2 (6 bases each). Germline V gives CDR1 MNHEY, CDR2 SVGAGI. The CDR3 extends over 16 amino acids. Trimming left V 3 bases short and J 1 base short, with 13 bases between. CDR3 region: CASSYEGGLSYNEQFF. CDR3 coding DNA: TGTGCCAGCAGTTATGAGGGGGGCCTTTCCTACAATGAGCAGTTCTTC.

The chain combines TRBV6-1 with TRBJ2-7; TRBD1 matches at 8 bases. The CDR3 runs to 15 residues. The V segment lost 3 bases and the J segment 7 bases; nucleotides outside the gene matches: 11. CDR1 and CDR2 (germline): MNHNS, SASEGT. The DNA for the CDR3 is TGTGCCAGCAGTGATGGGGGGACAGGACAAAGAGAGCAGTACTTC. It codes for CASSDGGTGQREQYF.

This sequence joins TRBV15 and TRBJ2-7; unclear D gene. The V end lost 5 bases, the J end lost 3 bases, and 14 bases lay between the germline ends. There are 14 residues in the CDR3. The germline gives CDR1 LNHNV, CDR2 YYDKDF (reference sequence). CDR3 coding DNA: TGTGCCACCAGCCCTCGTGGGGAAGACTACGAGCAGTACTTC. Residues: CATSPRGEDYEQYF. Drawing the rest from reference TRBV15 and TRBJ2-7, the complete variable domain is DAMVIQNPRYQVTQFGKPVTLSCSQTLNHNVMYWYQQKSSQAPKLLFHYYDKDFNNEADTPDNFQSRRPNTSFCFLDIRSPGLGDTAMYLCATSPRGEDYEQYFGPGTRLTVT.

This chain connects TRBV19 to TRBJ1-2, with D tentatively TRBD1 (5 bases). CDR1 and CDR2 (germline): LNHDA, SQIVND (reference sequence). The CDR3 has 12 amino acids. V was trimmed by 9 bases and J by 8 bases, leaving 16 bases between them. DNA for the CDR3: TGTGCCAGCGCAGCAGGGCCAAGGGGCTACACCTTC. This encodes CASAAGPRGYTF.

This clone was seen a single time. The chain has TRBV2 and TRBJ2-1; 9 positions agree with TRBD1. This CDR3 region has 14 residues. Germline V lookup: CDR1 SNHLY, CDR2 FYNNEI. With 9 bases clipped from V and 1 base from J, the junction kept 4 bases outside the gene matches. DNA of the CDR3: TGTGCCAGGAGGGACAGGGAATCCTACAATGAGCAGTTCTTC. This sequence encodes CARRDRESYNEQFF.

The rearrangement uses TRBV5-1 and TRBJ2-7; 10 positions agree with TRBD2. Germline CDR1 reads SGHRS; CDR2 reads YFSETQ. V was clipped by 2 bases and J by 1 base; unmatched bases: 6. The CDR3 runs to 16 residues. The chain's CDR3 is CASSLGLAGVSYEQYF. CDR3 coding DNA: TGCGCCAGCAGCTTAGGGCTAGCGGGGGTATCCTACGAGCAGTACTTC.

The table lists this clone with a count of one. CDR3 region: CASSGLGSSYNSPLHF. CDR3 DNA sequence: TGTGCCAGCAGTGGACTCGGGAGCTCCTATAATTCACCCCTCCACTTT. The chain has TRBV27 and TRBJ1-6; D gene ambiguous. Looked up from germline, CDR1 is MNHEY and CDR2 is SMNVEV (reference sequence). The length of the CDR3 is 16 residues. Trimming took 5 bases from V and 0 from J, leaving 11 bases between them.

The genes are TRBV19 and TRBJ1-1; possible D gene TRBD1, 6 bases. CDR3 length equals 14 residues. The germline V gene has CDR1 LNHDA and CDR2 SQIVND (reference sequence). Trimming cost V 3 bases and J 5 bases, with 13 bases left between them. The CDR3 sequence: CASSIPGEGTEAFF. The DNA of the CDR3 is TGTGCCAGTAGTATCCCAGGGGAAGGTACTGAAGCTTTCTTT.

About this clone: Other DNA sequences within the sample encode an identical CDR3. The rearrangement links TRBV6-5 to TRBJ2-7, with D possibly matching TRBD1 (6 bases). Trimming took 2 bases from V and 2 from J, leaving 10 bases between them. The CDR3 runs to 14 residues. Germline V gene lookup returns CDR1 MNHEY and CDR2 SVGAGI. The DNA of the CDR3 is TGTGCCAGCAGTTACAGGGGACAAACCTACGAGCAGTACTTC. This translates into CASSYRGQTYEQYF.

This CDR3 reads CASSQYGGKETQYF. The CDR3 DNA sequence: TGCGCCAGCAGCCAATATGGGGGAAAAGAGACCCAGTACTTC. The chain is built from TRBV4-1 and TRBJ2-5; either TRBD1 or TRBD2 may fit D (5 bases each). The CDR3 extends over 14 amino acids. Germline lookup yields CDR1 MGHRA and CDR2 YSYEKL. V was cut by 2 bases and J by 3 bases, with 10 bases left in between.

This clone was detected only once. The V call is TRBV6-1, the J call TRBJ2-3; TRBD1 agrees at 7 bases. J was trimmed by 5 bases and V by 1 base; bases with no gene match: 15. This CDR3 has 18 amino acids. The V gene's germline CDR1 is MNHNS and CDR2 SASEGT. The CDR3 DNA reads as TGTGCCAGCAGTGAAGTGGGGCAGGGGGTCCTCTTTTTAGATACGCAGTATTTT. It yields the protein CASSEVGQGVLFLDTQYF.